This T cell receptor beta chain was obtained from a study of cytomegalovirus exposure and HLA in healthy donors. Looking at the study overall: The Caucasian-associated ancestry cluster contained 81% of the approximately 410 genotyped donors. Study-level results: An analysis was carried out at a later point. It showed that HLA-associated TCR beta chains were more clonally expanded than equally common non-associated chains.

Primers: 60 Vbeta forward and 13 Jbeta reverse. Only in-frame clones appear in the TCRdb table, and some are missing; sequencing was by immunoSEQ multiplex PCR. The table has 100,000 to 150,000 clones, 83% seen once. As to this clone: Its target is not known.

This clonotype was obtained from a woman aged 35 to 49 in good health and CMV-seropositive. Specimen: PBMCs.

The chain's CDR3 is CASAPDRFPDTQYF. CDR3 DNA: TGTGCCAGTGCCCCCGACAGGTTCCCAGATACGCAGTATTTT. This chain uses TRBV7-6 with TRBJ2-3; D may be TRBD1 (6 bases). The CDR3 spans 14 residues. Germline CDR1 and CDR2: SGHVS and FNYEAQ. Trimming took off 9 bases at V and 4 bases at J, with 17 bases between the two ends.